The clone carrying this TCR beta chain showed up just a few times. The sample comes from a study of early T cells in non-severe SARS-CoV-2 infection. Germline assignment: CDR1 KGHSH and CDR2 LQKENI. V dropped 3 bases and J dropped 4; count of bases not matched to a gene: 4. This CDR3 has 16 residues. The protocol attached unique molecular identifiers to individual cDNA molecules. MiXCR, run by TCRdb on the 5' RACE reads, gives a single entry per CDR3 protein. The sample lists 27,000 or so distinct CDR3 sequences; around 6.6% were seen once. The sequencing input was whole blood. V and J are TRBV18 and TRBJ2-1; 12 bases align to TRBD2. The TCR sequence derives from an adult who was a healthcare worker with PCR-confirmed SARS-CoV-2 infection or an uninfected control (not recorded which). This CDR3 reads CASSPLGTSGYNEQFF. CDR3 bases: TGTGCCAGCTCACCCCTGGGGACTAGCGGGTACAATGAGCAGTTCTTC.